This T cell receptor (beta chain) was recorded in a study of T cell repertoires in aging, cancer and after chemotherapy (dated by TCRdb to the late 2010s). Broadly, across the study: Donors were distributed across six age groups ranging from 30 or younger to 70 or older, with at least three individuals included per group. In the hematological group, the paired samples taken before and after chemotherapy came from chronic lymphocytic leukemia patients given fludarabine- or bendamustine-based regimens. Millions of TCR reads were contained in the full dataset. Peripheral blood TCR beta repertoires from healthy donors and cancer patients were profiled to examine immunoaging and T cell reconstitution after chemotherapy. Alongside some 100 healthy donors serving as a reference group, the cohort included some 220 cancer patients, of whom some 91 had hematological cancers and approximately 120 had solid cancers. Results and caveats for the whole study, not just this receptor: An increase in median generation probability over the chemotherapy interval was observed in both cancer cohorts, suggesting that the repertoire was reconstituted through rebound thymic output. Declining TCR diversity with age in healthy donors was mainly explained by loss of richness; in cancer patients, loss of evenness also contributed. Hematological cancer patients had lymphoid organ infiltration, which may itself impair thymic emigration or peripheral T cell expansion. It was noted by the authors that conclusions about immunological memory after chemotherapy cannot be drawn from the repertoire data. Untreated patients with hematological or solid cancers showed significantly lower blood TCR diversity and higher clonality than age-matched healthy donors.

This clonotype is labeled large (0.1 to 1%). What antigen it recognizes has not been identified. Within one base of it there is no much larger clone, and no base qualities were kept. Instead of sorted cells or RNA, genomic DNA extracted from peripheral blood served as the source for amplifying TCR beta rearrangements. The junction shows trimming of 5 bases on V and 1 base on J, plus 11 bases between the germline ends. From the cysteine up to the phenylalanine, the CDR3 has a length of 13 residues. Just the 39-base CDR3 DNA is kept, in frame starting at base 1. CDR1 and CDR2 (SQVTM, ANQGSEA) derive from the germline V gene. Multiplex touch-down PCR with a mixed TRB-A/B primer pool was used to amplify rearranged TRB sequences covering the V, D and J segments. Illumina adapters and sample indices were added to the amplicons in two consecutive PCR reactions performed with Phusion HS II polymerase. After gel purification with the NucleoSpin Gel and PCR Clean-up kit, the amplicons were checked using Qubit and an Agilent 2100 Bioanalyzer. Libraries were sequenced on an Illumina MiSeq using 600-cycle, single-indexed, paired-end runs. In the paper's pipeline: Processing of the TRB sequences was carried out with MiXCR versions 2.12 and 3.0.5. Each unique CDR3 nucleotide sequence counted as one clone, and only productive sequences with at least two reads were retained. Shannon diversity, evenness, clonality (one minus evenness), and alpha-parameterized diversity profiles from alpha 0 to 5 were included as repertoire metrics. Generation probabilities of clones in paired pre- and post-chemotherapy samples were computed with the IGoR algorithm. TCRdb itself trimmed the public reads at Q25 with fastp, ran MiXCR and retained productive beta chains. Each entry merges the rows of one CDR3 protein and shows their most common DNA and genes. The V and J calls, along with clone size, are taken from TCRdb and not from the paper's own processing. The sample profile shows about 1,700 distinct CDR3 sequences; around 32% of them were found once. The ten largest make up 11% of the sample.

Recombination connected TRBV29-1 to TRBJ1-1; TRBD1 is possibly the D segment (5 matching bases). Sequencing used blood. This clonotype was obtained from a human donor with a blood cancer. In nucleotides, the sequence is TGCAGCGTTTCTAGCGGGACGAACACTGAAGCTTTCTTT. Translation gives CSVSSGTNTEAFF.